A single sample gave rise to the 10 T cell receptor beta chains below, sequenced in a study of Ad26.COV2.S vaccination and SARS-CoV-2 variants. Sequenced by immunoSEQ multiplex PCR; TCRdb stores in-frame clones only, minus some. In the table there are approximately 240,000 clones, roughly 90% of which are singletons. Treatment denoted: over 15 received Ad26.COV2.S at low or high dose, single or two shots; about five received placebo; per-sample allocation not given. The samples date from day 63 after the first vaccine or placebo injection. The specimen was peripheral blood, collected in a trial of Ad26.COV2.S vaccine versus placebo. The receptors shown here come from a person between 18 and 59 years old who received the Ad26.COV2.S COVID-19 vaccine or a placebo.

This chain uses TRBV9 with TRBJ2-3; 9 positions agree with TRBD1. Trimming took 7 bases from V and 2 from J; bases not matched to a gene: 5. Germline V gene lookup returns CDR1 SGDLS and CDR2 YYNGEE. The CDR3 totals 14 residues. The CDR3 reads CASSRDRATDTQYF. CDR3 coding DNA: TGTGCCAGCTCCAGGGACAGGGCCACAGATACGCAGTATTTT.

J is TRBJ2-7 and V is TRBV29-1; D is possibly TRBD1 or TRBD2 (5 bases each). From germline, CDR1 is SQVTM and CDR2 ANQGSEA. Deletions cut 8 bases from V and 3 bases from J, with 11 bases between. The CDR3 has 11 amino acids. Here the CDR3 reads CSIRDGYEQYF. CDR3 sequence (DNA): TGCAGCATCCGGGACGGCTACGAGCAGTACTTC.

The chain employs TRBV5-1 and TRBJ2-3; 16 nucleotides agree with TRBD2. The CDR3 extends over 19 amino acids. Per germline, CDR1 SGHRS and CDR2 YFSETQ. Trimming cost V 1 base and J 7 bases; bases outside gene matches: 12. CDR3 in amino acids: CASSLMGTSGRGPPYTQYF. CDR3 coding DNA: TGCGCCAGCAGCTTGATGGGGACTAGCGGGAGGGGGCCACCTTATACGCAGTATTTT.

The chain has TRBV7-2 and TRBJ2-3; D may be TRBD1 (5 bases). CDR1 and CDR2 from the germline V gene are SGHTA and FQGNSA. This CDR3 comprises 15 residues. Trimming removed 5 bases from V and 0 bases from J, with 12 bases in between. The CDR3 protein is CASSLTVTSTDTQYF. The CDR3 bases are TGTGCCAGCAGCCTGACAGTCACTAGCACAGATACGCAGTATTTT.

The chain has TRBV15 and TRBJ2-4; no reliable D call. The CDR3 length is 15 residues. Germline V lookup: CDR1 LNHNV, CDR2 YYDKDF (reference sequence). Deletions cut 8 bases from V and 2 bases from J, with 16 bases between. This CDR3 is CATRVGGATKNIQYF. In DNA, the CDR3 is TGTGCCACCCGAGTCGGTGGAGCAACCAAAAACATTCAGTACTTC. Combining the CDR3 with reference TRBV15 and TRBJ2-4 gives the whole variable domain DAMVIQNPRYQVTQFGKPVTLSCSQTLNHNVMYWYQQKSSQAPKLLFHYYDKDFNNEADTPDNFQSRRPNTSFCFLDIRSPGLGDTAMYLCATRVGGATKNIQYFGAGTRLSVL.

The rearrangement links TRBV7-9 to TRBJ1-2, with a weak D call TRBD1 (5 bases). The V and J ends lost 4 bases and 2 bases respectively, with 14 bases between them. The CDR3 is 15 amino acids. Germline CDR1 and CDR2: SEHNR and FQNEAQ (reference sequence). The CDR3 reads CASSSRDRQNYGYTF. In nucleotides, the CDR3 is TGTGCCAGCAGCTCCCGGGACCGCCAAAACTATGGCTACACCTTC.

The rearrangement uses TRBV28 and TRBJ2-3; tentatively, D is TRBD1 (6 bases). This CDR3 comprises 15 residues. Germline lookup yields CDR1 MDHEN and CDR2 SYDVKM. Trimming pared 4 bases from V and 2 bases from J, leaving 13 bases between. CDR3 nucleotide sequence: TGTGCCAGCAGTTCCTCAGGGGAGTTCACAGATACGCAGTATTTT. Protein: CASSSSGEFTDTQYF. The whole variable domain, filled in from reference TRBV28 and TRBJ2-3, reads DVKVTQSSRYLVKRTGEKVFLECVQDMDHENMFWYRQDPGLGLRLIYFSYDVKMKEKGDIPEGYSVSREKKERFSLILESASTNQTSMYLCASSSSGEFTDTQYFGPGTRLTVL.

The chain is built from TRBV10-3 and TRBJ1-4, with D tentatively TRBD1 (6 bases). V was pared by 6 bases and J by 5 bases, with 10 bases between. The CDR3 has 13 amino acids. Germline V CDR1 and CDR2: ENHRY, SYGVKD. CDR3 sequence reads: CAISGTFNEKLFF. DNA of the CDR3: TGTGCCATCAGCGGGACATTCAATGAAAAACTGTTTTTT.

CDR3 DNA: TGTGCCAGCAGTTTATGGAGCGGGAGTCTGGACGAGCAGTACTTC. Protein sequence: CASSLWSGSLDEQYF. V is TRBV27 and J is TRBJ2-7, with 8 bases lining up with TRBD2. This CDR3 comprises 15 residues. In germline, CDR1 is MNHEY, CDR2 SMNVEV (reference sequence). J lost 5 bases, V lost 1 base, and 7 bases had no gene match.

This clone was seen only a few times. The chain employs TRBV7-9 and TRBJ2-5; 9 positions match TRBD1. V shed 5 bases and J 4 bases; nucleotides not matched to a gene: 11. Looked up from germline, CDR1 is SEHNR and CDR2 is FQNEAQ (reference sequence). CDR3 length: 16 residues. CDR3 bases: TGTGCCAGCAGCACCTACAGGGGGCGCGGAATAGAGACCCAGTACTTC. It is translated as CASSTYRGRGIETQYF.